This T cell receptor beta chain was retrieved from a study of cytomegalovirus exposure and HLA in healthy donors. Study at large: Later analysis reported that the roughly 120 validation repertoires shared the platform of the roughly 680 first-cohort repertoires.

About this clone: The antigen remains unidentified.

The method was immunoSEQ multiplex PCR; TCRdb's version includes in-frame clones alone and lacks a portion of them. The sample includes tens of thousands of clones, about 96% seen only once; the top ten take more than 0.65%. With 6 bases clipped from V and 1 base from J, the junction kept 6 bases outside the gene matches. The germline gives CDR1 KGHSH, CDR2 LQKENI. There are 17 residues in the CDR3. Study results and limitations: Investigators reported 150 to 200 TCR beta chains as tied to cytomegalovirus.

The clonotype originates from a young man in good health and CMV-seronegative. Sequencing was performed on PBMCs. This rearrangement joins TRBV18 to TRBJ2-3; 14 bases map to TRBD2. As DNA, the CDR3 is TGTGCCAGCTCCCCCGGGACTAGCGGGAGAGGCACAGATACGCAGTATTTT. Amino acids: CASSPGTSGRGTDTQYF.